These T cell receptor beta chains were read from a single sample in a study of T cell changes during pregnancy in multiple sclerosis. Profiled with immunoSEQ multiplex PCR; TCRdb holds only in-frame clones, not every one. The data show tens of thousands of clones, with around 91% seen just once and under 0.75% held by the top ten. The starting material was CD4+ T cells from peripheral blood mononuclear cells, obtained in the second trimester of pregnancy. These receptors all come from a female donor in good health, enrolled as a control in a pregnancy study. Both conserved end residues are part of each CDR3. D genes are given only for firm matches. A row's size may be missing; if present it is once, few, many or a size class.

16	NA	TRBV19	TRBJ1-3	NA	TGTGCCAGTAGTATAGGTGGAGGAGCACCTGGAAACACCATATATTTT	CASSIGGGAPGNTIYF
14	NA	TRBV6-1	TRBJ1-2	TRBD1	TGTGCCAGCACCCCGGACAGGCTAACTAGTGGCTACACCTTC	CASTPDRLTSGYTF
14	NA	TRBV7-9	TRBJ2-1	NA	TGTGCCAGCAGCTCCCTGGACACCCGCAATGAGCAGTTCTTC	CASSSLDTRNEQFF
15	NA	TRBV11-2	TRBJ2-6	TRBD1	TGTGCCAGCAGCCCAACAGGGGCTGGGGCCAACGTCCTGACTTTC	CASSPTGAGANVLTF
15	NA	TRBV19	TRBJ2-1	TRBD2	TGTGCCAGTAGTATCGCACTAGCGCACTACAATGAGCAGTTCTTC	CASSIALAHYNEQFF
16	NA	TRBV7-3	TRBJ2-5	TRBD2	TGTGCCAGCAGCTCAATAGCGGGGGCAAACCAAGAGACCCAGTACTTC	CASSSIAGANQETQYF
14	NA	TRBV19	TRBJ2-7	NA	TGTGCCAGTAGTATCCCCGGGGTGTCCTACGAGCAGTACTTC	CASSIPGVSYEQYF
16	NA	TRBV15	TRBJ2-3	NA	TGTGCCACCAGCAGAGAAGGGGGGGCCTCTACAGATACGCAGTATTTT	CATSREGGASTDTQYF
13	NA	TRBV29-1	TRBJ2-7	NA	TGCAGCGTTGAATCGGACAGCCCCTACGAGCAGTACTTC	CSVESDSPYEQYF
15	NA	TRBV19	TRBJ2-5	NA	TGTGCCAGTAGTATGGTGCGGCGGACTTCTGGGGGGCAGTACTTC	CASSMVRRTSGGQYF
14	NA	TRBV5-8	TRBJ2-3	NA	TGTGCCAGCAGCTTGGCACTAGCAGCAGATACGCAGTATTTT	CASSLALAADTQYF
16	NA	TRBV12-5	TRBJ1-3	NA	TGTGCTAGTGGTCCACTCACAGGGACGAGTGGAAACACCATATATTTT	CASGPLTGTSGNTIYF
17	NA	TRBV28	TRBJ1-2	NA	TGTGCCAGCAGTTTATTGGTCCCAGGGAAGGGGAACTATGGCTACACCTTC	CASSLLVPGKGNYGYTF
16	NA	TRBV9	TRBJ2-5	TRBD2	TGTGCCAGCAGCCCCGACCCGCGGGGGGACCGAGAGACCCAGTACTTC	CASSPDPRGDRETQYF
15	NA	TRBV9	TRBJ2-2	NA	TGTGCCAGCAGCGCCGAAAGACAGGTTTTCGGGGAGCTGTTTTTT	CASSAERQVFGELFF
16	NA	TRBV11-1	TRBJ2-7	NA	TGTGCCAGCAGCTTAGTTCCGGGGGAGATCTCTAACGAGCAGTACTTC	CASSLVPGEISNEQYF
15	NA	TRBV7-3	TRBJ2-5	NA	TGTGCCAGCAGCCGGACCGCAGGGCCCCAAGAGACCCAGTACTTC	CASSRTAGPQETQYF
16	NA	TRBV4-1	TRBJ1-5	NA	TGCGCCAGCAGCCAAGATCGGGGGGGCATCAATCAGCCCCAGCATTTT	CASSQDRGGINQPQHF
15	NA	TRBV28	TRBJ1-2	NA	TGTGCCAGCAGCCCGCCTCGGCCGGCGGCTTATGGCTACACCTTC	CASSPPRPAAYGYTF
14	NA	TRBV2	TRBJ2-1	NA	TGTGCCAGCAGTGAATCAGAATGGGGGGGCCGGCAGTTCTTC	CASSESEWGGRQFF
16	NA	TRBV5-4	TRBJ1-4	TRBD1	TGTGCCAGCAGCTTGGGAGACAGGGGGCGTAATGAAAAACTGTTTTTT	CASSLGDRGRNEKLFF
18	NA	TRBV7-8	TRBJ1-4	TRBD1	TGTGCCAGCAGCTCCTTACGGACAGGGAATATAGGGGATGAAAAACTGTTTTTT	CASSSLRTGNIGDEKLFF
12	NA	TRBV6-6	TRBJ2-1	NA	TGTGCCACTCACAGCCGTTACAATGAGCAGTTCTTC	CATHSRYNEQFF
14	NA	TRBV7-9	TRBJ2-7	TRBD1	TGTGCCAGCAGCTTACCGGGACAGGGCGCCGAGCAGTACTTC	CASSLPGQGAEQYF
15	once	TRBV27	TRBJ2-3	TRBD1	TGTGCCAGCAGTTTCGGGACAGGGAAATGGGATACGCAGTATTTT	CASSFGTGKWDTQYF
14	NA	TRBV5-1	TRBJ2-2	TRBD2	TGCGCCAGCAGCCTGGCGGGAGGTTCCGGGGAGCTGTTTTTT	CASSLAGGSGELFF
17	once	TRBV11-2	TRBJ2-2	TRBD1	TGTGCCAGCAGCTTAAGATCCGGACAGGGTGCCACCGGGGAGCTGTTTTTT	CASSLRSGQGATGELFF
14	NA	TRBV6-5	TRBJ2-3	NA	TGTGCCAGCAGGCGAGTCGGGGGCACAGATACGCAGTATTTT	CASRRVGGTDTQYF
15	NA	TRBV5-6	TRBJ1-1	TRBD1	TGTGCCAGCAGCCCCGTGGACAGGGTGAACACTGAAGCTTTCTTT	CASSPVDRVNTEAFF
15	NA	TRBV4-1	TRBJ1-2	TRBD1	TGCGCCAGCAGCCAGGCGACAGGGCTCCTTAAGCGCTACACCTTC	CASSQATGLLKRYTF
13	NA	TRBV30	TRBJ1-2	NA	TGTGCCTGGAGGGCAACAGGGCTCTATGGCTACACCTTC	CAWRATGLYGYTF
15	NA	TRBV7-2	TRBJ2-7	TRBD2	TGTGCCAGCAGCCAAGCCGGGACTACTTACTACGAGCAGTACTTC	CASSQAGTTYYEQYF
13	NA	TRBV6-1	TRBJ2-7	NA	TGTGCCACCGAGGGGACATCTTCCTACGAGCAGTACTTC	CATEGTSSYEQYF
13	once	TRBV18	TRBJ1-5	NA	TGTGCCAGCTCAGAGGGGACTAGGAAGCCCCAGCATTTT	CASSEGTRKPQHF
15	NA	TRBV4-3	TRBJ2-2	NA	TGCGCCAGCAGCCCACGAGACAGGCCACCCGGGGAGCTGTTTTTT	CASSPRDRPPGELFF
13	once	TRBV7-2	TRBJ1-2	NA	TGTGCCAGCAGCTCGGACAGTAACTATGGCTACACCTTC	CASSSDSNYGYTF
14	NA	TRBV30	TRBJ1-2	NA	TGTGCCCGGAGTCGGGCGGGAGAAAACTATGGCTACACCTTC	CARSRAGENYGYTF
13	NA	TRBV10-3	TRBJ1-4	TRBD1	TGTGCCATCAGGGACAGGGTGGAGGAAAAACTGTTTTTT	CAIRDRVEEKLFF
15	once	TRBV7-3	TRBJ2-5	TRBD2	TGTGCCAGCAGCTCAGGGGCGGGGGGGCGAGAGACCCAGTACTTC	CASSSGAGGRETQYF
16	NA	TRBV11-2	TRBJ2-3	NA	TGTGCCAGCAGCACATACCGGGGGGCCCGCACAGATACGCAGTATTTT	CASSTYRGARTDTQYF
14	NA	TRBV5-4	TRBJ2-7	TRBD1	TGTGCCAGCACCCCTGACAGGGCCGTCAACGAGCAGTACTTC	CASTPDRAVNEQYF
13	NA	TRBV6-5	TRBJ2-7	NA	TGTGCCAGCAGGCTACCCAGGGGAAACGAGCAGTACTTC	CASRLPRGNEQYF
13	few	TRBV9	TRBJ1-3	NA	TGTGCCAGCAGCATTTCAGGGGGAAACACCATATATTTT	CASSISGGNTIYF
16	NA	TRBV4-1	TRBJ2-1	TRBD2	TGCGCCAGCAGCCAATTTAGAGCGGGGGGGTTTGATGAGCAGTTCTTC	CASSQFRAGGFDEQFF
15	NA	TRBV7-2	TRBJ1-5	NA	TGTGCCAGCAGCTTAGCGATACTTAGCAATCAGCCCCAGCATTTT	CASSLAILSNQPQHF
15	NA	TRBV7-2	TRBJ1-6	NA	TGTGCCAGCAGCTTAGGTTTGGGGGCACAGTCACCCCTCCACTTT	CASSLGLGAQSPLHF
16	NA	TRBV19	TRBJ1-6	NA	TGTGCCAGTACCCCTCTAGGGGTCTCCTATAATTCACCCCTCCACTTT	CASTPLGVSYNSPLHF
14	NA	TRBV7-2	TRBJ1-2	NA	TGTGCCAGCAGCGCCCAGACAGCTTACTATGGCTACACCTTC	CASSAQTAYYGYTF
15	NA	TRBV18	TRBJ1-1	TRBD1	TGTGCCAGCTCAACTCGACAGGGTTTGAACACTGAAGCTTTCTTT	CASSTRQGLNTEAFF